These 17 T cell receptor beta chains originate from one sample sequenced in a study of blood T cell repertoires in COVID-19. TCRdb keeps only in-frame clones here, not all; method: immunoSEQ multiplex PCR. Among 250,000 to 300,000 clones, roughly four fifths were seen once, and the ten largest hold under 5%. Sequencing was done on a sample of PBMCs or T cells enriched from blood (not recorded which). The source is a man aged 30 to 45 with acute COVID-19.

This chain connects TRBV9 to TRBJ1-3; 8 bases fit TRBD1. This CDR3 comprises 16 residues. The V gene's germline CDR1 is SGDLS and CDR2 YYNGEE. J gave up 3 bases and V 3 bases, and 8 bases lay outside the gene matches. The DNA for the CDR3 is TGTGCCAGCAGCGGAGGACAGGGAAGATATGGAAACACCATATATTTT. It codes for CASSGGQGRYGNTIYF.

The CDR3 nucleotides read TGTGCCAGCAGTGCGTATAGCAATCAGCCCCAGCATTTT. Amino acids: CASSAYSNQPQHF. The gene calls are TRBV27 and TRBJ1-5; D ambiguous. The germline CDR1 and CDR2 sequences are MNHEY and SMNVEV (reference sequence). V lost 5 bases and J lost 0, with 5 bases in between. There are 13 residues in the CDR3.

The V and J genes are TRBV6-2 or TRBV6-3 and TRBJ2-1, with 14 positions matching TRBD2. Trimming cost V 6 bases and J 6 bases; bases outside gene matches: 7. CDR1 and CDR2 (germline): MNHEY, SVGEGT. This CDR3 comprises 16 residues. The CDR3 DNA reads TGTGCCAGCAGCCCCAGGACTAGCGGGAGGTCCAATGAGCAGTTCTTC. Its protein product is CASSPRTSGRSNEQFF.

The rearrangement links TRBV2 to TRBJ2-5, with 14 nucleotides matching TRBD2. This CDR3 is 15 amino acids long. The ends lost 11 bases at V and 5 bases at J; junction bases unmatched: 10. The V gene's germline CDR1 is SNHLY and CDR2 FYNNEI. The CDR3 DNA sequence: TGTGCCTCACCCGAGACTAGCGGGGGGGCGGAGACCCAGTACTTC. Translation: CASPETSGGAETQYF.

The CDR3 sequence is CASNNPSPGGNTIYF. The CDR3 coding sequence is TGTGCCAGCAACAATCCCAGTCCCGGGGGAAACACCATATATTTT. The chain links TRBV9 to TRBJ1-3; D remains ambiguous. This CDR3 is 15 amino acids long. Germline-derived CDR1 and CDR2 are SGDLS and YYNGEE. With 6 bases removed from V and 4 bases from J, the gap between germline ends came to 17 bases.

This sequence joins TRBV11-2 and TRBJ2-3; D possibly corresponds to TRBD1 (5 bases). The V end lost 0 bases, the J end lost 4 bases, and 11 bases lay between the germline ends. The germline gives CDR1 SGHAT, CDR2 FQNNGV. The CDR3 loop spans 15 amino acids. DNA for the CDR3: TGTGCCAGCAGCTTAGATAACCAGGGCCCAGATACGCAGTATTTT. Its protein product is CASSLDNQGPDTQYF.

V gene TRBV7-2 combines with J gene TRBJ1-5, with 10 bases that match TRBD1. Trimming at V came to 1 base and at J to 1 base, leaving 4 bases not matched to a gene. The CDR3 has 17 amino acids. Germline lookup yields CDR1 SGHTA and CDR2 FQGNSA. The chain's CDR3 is CASSLGTGGMSNQPQHF. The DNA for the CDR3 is TGTGCCAGCAGCTTAGGGACAGGGGGTATGAGCAATCAGCCCCAGCATTTT. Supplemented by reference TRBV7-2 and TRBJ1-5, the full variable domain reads GAGVSQSPSNKVTEKGKDVELRCDPISGHTALYWYRQSLGQGLEFLIYFQGNSAPDKSGLPSDRFSAERTGGSVSTLTIQRTQQEDSAVYLCASSLGTGGMSNQPQHFGDGTRLSIL.

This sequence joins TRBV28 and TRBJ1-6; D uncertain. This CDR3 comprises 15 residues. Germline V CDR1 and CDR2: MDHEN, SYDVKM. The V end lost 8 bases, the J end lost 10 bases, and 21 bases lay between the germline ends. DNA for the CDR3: TGTGCCAGCCAGACCCCATCCGGCGGTACCTCACCCCTCCACTTT. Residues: CASQTPSGGTSPLHF.

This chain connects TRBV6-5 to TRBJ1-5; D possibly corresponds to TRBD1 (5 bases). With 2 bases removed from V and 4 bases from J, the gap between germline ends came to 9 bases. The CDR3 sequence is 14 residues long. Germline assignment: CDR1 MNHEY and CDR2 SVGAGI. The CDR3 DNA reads TGTGCCAGCAGTTACAGGGCAGGGAATCAGCCCCAGCATTTT. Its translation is CASSYRAGNQPQHF.

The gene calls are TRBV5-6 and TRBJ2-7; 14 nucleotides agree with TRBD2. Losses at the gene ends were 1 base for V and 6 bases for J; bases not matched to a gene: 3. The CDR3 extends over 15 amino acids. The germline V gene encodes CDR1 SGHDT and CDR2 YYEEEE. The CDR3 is CASSLSGLAGGEQYV. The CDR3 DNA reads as TGTGCCAGCAGCTTGTCTGGACTAGCGGGGGGCGAGCAGTACGTC.

The CDR3 nucleotides are TGTGCCAGCACCGCCGGGCGGGGAGGAGGGAAGGGCACTGAAGCTTTCTTT. Translation: CASTAGRGGGKGTEAFF. The rearrangement joins TRBV13 to TRBJ1-1; D is uncertain. CDR1 is PRHDT and CDR2 is FYEKMQ in the germline V gene (reference sequence). The CDR3 sequence is 17 residues long. The ends were cut back, 7 bases at V and 4 bases at J, with 25 bases in the middle.

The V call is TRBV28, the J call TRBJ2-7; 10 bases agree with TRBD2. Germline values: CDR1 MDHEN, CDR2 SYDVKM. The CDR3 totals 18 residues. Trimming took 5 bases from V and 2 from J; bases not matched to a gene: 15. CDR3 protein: CASSADRWGLAHTYEQYV. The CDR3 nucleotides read TGTGCCAGCAGTGCCGACAGGTGGGGACTAGCGCATACCTACGAGCAGTACGTC.

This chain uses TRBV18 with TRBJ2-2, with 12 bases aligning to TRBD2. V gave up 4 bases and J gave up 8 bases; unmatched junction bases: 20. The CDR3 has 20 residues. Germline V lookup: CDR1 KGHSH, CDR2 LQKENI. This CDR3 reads CASSRAIAGLAGLLQGELFF. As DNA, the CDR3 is TGTGCCAGCTCACGGGCCATAGCCGGACTAGCGGGACTCTTACAAGGGGAGCTGTTTTTT.

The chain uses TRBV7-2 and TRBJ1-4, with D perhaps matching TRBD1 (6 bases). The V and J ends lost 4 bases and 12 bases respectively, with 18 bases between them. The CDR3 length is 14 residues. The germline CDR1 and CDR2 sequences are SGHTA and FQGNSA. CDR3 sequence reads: CASSWDAGARELFF. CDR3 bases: TGTGCCAGCAGCTGGGACGCGGGGGCACGGGAACTGTTTTTT.

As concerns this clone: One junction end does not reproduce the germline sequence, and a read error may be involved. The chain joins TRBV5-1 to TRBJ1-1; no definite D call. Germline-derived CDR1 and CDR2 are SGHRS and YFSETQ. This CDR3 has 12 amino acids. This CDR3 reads CASSSRGSEAFF. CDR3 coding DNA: TGTGCCAGCAGCTCGCGGGGTAGTGAAGCTTTCTTT.

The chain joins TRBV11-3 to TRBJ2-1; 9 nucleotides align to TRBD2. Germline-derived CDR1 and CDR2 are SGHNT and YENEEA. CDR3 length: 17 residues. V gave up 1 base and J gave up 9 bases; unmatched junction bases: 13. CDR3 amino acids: CASSLAGLAGLVGEQFF. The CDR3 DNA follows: TGTGCCAGCAGCTTAGCAGGGCTAGCGGGACTGGTTGGTGAGCAGTTCTTC. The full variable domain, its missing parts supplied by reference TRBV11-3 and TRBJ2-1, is EAGVVQSPRYKIIEKKQPVAFWCNPISGHNTLYWYLQNLGQGPELLIRYENEEAVDDSQLPKDRFSAERLKGVDSTLKIQPAELGDSAVYLCASSLAGLAGLVGEQFFGPGTRLTVL.

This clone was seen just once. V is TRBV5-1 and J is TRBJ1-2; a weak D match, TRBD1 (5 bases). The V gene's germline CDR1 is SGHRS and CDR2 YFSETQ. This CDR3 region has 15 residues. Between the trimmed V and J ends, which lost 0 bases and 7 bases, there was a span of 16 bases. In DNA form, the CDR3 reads TGCGCCAGCAGCTTGGAAGTAGTAGGGGCGACTGGCTACACCTTC. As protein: CASSLEVVGATGYTF.